This T cell receptor (beta chain) originates from a study of cytomegalovirus exposure and HLA in healthy donors. Of note for this clone: No antigen is known for it.

V lost 6 bases and J lost 7, with 14 bases in between. The CDR3 has 13 amino acids. Per germline, CDR1 WNHNN and CDR2 SYGVQD (reference sequence). PCR employed 60 Vbeta and 13 Jbeta primers. TCRdb's table, derived via immunoSEQ multiplex PCR, lists solely in-frame clones and lacks some. The table lists approximately 70,000 clones, with roughly 5.2% in the top ten. Findings and caveats of the study: For TCR beta chains, V- and J-gene trimming was later linked to a missense DCLRE1C variant.

What was sequenced was PBMCs. The genes are TRBV10-1 and TRBJ2-3; perhaps TRBD2 as D (6 bases). The clonotype comes from a middle-aged woman in good health and CMV-seropositive. The CDR3 DNA reads TGCGCCAGCAGCGGAGGGCGGTCGAATACGCAGTATTTT. Amino acid sequence: CASSGGRSNTQYF.